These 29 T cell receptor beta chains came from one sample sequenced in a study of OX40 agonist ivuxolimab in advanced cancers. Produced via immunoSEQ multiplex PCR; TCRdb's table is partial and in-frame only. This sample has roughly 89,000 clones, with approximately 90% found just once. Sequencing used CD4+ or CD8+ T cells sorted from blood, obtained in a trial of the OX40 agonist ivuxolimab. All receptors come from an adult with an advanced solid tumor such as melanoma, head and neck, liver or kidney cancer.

The CDR3 is CASSPLGSGGYEQYF. Written as DNA, the CDR3 is TGTGCCAGCAGCCCCCTGGGTAGCGGGGGCTACGAGCAGTACTTC. This chain connects TRBV11-1 to TRBJ2-7; 9 nucleotides agree with TRBD2. V was pared by 5 bases and J by 3 bases, with 8 bases of the junction left unmatched. The germline gives CDR1 SGHAT, CDR2 FQDESV (reference sequence). CDR3 length: 15 amino acids.

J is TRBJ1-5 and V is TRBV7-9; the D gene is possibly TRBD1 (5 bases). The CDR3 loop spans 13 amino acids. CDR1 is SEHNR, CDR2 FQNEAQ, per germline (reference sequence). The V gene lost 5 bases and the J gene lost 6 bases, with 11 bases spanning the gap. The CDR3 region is CASSQTGSQPQHF. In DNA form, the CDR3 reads TGTGCCAGCAGCCAAACAGGATCTCAGCCCCAGCATTTT.

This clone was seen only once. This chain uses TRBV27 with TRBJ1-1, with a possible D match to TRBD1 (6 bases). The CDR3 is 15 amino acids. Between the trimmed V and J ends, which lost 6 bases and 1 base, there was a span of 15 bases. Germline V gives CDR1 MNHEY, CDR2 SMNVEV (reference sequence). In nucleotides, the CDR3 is TGTGCCAGCAGCCCGTATTCAGGGGCGAACACTGAAGCTTTCTTT. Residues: CASSPYSGANTEAFF.

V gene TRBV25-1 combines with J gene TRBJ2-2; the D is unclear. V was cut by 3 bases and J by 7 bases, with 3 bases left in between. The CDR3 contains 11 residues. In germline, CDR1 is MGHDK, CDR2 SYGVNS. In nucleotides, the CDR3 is TGTGCCAGCAGTGAGGTCGGGGAGCTGTTTTTT. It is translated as CASSEVGELFF.

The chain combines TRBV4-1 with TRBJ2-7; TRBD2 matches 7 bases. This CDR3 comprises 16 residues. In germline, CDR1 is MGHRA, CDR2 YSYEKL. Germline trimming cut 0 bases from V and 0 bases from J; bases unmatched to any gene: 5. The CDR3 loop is CASSQDVLAGSYEQYF. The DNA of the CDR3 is TGCGCCAGCAGCCAAGATGTGTTAGCGGGCTCCTACGAGCAGTACTTC.

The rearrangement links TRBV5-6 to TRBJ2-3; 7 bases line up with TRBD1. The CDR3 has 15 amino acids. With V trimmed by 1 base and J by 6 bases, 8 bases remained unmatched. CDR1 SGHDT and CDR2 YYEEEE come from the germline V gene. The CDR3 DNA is TGTGCCAGCAGCTTGACAGGGGCTAGCTCGGATACGCAGTATTTT. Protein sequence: CASSLTGASSDTQYF.

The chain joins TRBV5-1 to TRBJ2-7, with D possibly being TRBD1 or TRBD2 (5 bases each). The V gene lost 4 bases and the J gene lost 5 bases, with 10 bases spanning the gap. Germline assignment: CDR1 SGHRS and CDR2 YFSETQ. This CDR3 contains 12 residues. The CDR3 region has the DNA TGCGCCAGCAGCGACCTGGGGGACGAGCAGTACTTC. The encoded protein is CASSDLGDEQYF.

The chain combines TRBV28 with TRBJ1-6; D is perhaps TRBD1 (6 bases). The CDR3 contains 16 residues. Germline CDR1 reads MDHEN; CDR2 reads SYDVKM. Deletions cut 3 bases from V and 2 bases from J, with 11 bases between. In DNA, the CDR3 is TGTGCCAGCAGTTTTCAGGGGAGGACCTATAATTCACCCCTCCACTTT. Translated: CASSFQGRTYNSPLHF.

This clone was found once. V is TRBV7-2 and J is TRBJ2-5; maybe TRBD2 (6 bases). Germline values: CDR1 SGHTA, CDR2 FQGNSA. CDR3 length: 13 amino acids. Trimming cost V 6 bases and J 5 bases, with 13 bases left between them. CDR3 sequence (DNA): TGTGCCAGCAGTCGGGAGAGGGTGGAGACCCAGTACTTC. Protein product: CASSRERVETQYF. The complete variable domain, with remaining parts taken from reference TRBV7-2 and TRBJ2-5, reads GAGVSQSPSNKVTEKGKDVELRCDPISGHTALYWYRQSLGQGLEFLIYFQGNSAPDKSGLPSDRFSAERTGGSVSTLTIQRTQQEDSAVYLCASSRERVETQYFGPGTRLLVL.

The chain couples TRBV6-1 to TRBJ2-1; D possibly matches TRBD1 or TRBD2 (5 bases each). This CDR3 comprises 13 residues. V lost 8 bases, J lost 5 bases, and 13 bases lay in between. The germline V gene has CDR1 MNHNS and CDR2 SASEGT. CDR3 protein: CASEGSPHNEQFF. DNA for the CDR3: TGTGCCAGCGAGGGGAGTCCACACAATGAGCAGTTCTTC.

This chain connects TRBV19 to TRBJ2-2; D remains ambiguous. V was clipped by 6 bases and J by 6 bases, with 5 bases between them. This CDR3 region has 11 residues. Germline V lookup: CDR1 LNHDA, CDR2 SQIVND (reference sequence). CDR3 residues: CASRVAGELFF. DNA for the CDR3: TGTGCCAGTAGGGTTGCCGGGGAGCTGTTTTTT.

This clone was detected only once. The CDR3 region has the DNA TGCAGCGTTGAAGTGGGATGGGGTAACTATGGCTACACCTTC. This sequence encodes CSVEVGWGNYGYTF. The chain couples TRBV29-1 to TRBJ1-2, with D uncertain. Germline CDR1 SQVTM, CDR2 ANQGSEA. The CDR3 length is 14 residues. The ends were cut back, 1 base at V and 1 base at J, with 10 bases in the middle.

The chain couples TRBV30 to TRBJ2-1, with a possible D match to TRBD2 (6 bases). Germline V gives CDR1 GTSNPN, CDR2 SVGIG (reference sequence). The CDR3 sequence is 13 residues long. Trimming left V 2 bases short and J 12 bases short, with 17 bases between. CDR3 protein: CAWSPLAGGRQFF. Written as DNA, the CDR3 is TGTGCCTGGAGTCCCCTAGCCGGGGGTCGGCAGTTCTTC.

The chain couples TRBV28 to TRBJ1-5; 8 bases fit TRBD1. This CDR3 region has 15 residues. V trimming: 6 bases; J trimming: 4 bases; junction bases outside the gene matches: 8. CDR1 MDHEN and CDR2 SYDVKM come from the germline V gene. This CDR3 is CASSRRQGRNQPQHF. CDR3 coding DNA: TGTGCCAGCAGCCGCAGACAGGGGAGGAATCAGCCCCAGCATTTT. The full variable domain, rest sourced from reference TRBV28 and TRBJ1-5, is DVKVTQSSRYLVKRTGEKVFLECVQDMDHENMFWYRQDPGLGLRLIYFSYDVKMKEKGDIPEGYSVSREKKERFSLILESASTNQTSMYLCASSRRQGRNQPQHFGDGTRLSIL.

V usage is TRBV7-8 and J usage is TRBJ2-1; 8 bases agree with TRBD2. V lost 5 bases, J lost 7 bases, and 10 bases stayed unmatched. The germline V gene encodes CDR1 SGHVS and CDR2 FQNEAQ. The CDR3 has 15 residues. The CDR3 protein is CASSEGAGVWNEQFF. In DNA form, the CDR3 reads TGTGCCAGCAGCGAAGGAGCGGGAGTATGGAATGAGCAGTTCTTC.

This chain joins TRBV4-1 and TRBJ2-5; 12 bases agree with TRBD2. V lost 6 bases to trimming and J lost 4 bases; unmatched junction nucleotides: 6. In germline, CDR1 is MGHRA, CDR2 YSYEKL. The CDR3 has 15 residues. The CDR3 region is CASSRTSGMGETQYF. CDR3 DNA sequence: TGCGCCAGCAGTCGGACTAGCGGGATGGGAGAGACCCAGTACTTC.

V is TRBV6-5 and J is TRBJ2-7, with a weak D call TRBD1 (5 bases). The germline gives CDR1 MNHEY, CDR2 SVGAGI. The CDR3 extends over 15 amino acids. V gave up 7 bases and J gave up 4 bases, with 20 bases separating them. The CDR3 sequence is CASKGAPPLSYEQYF. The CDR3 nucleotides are TGTGCCAGCAAAGGGGCCCCCCCCCTCTCATACGAGCAGTACTTC.

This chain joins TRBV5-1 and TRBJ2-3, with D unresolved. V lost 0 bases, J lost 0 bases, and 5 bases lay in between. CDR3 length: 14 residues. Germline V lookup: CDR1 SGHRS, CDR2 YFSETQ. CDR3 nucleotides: TGCGCCAGCAGCTTGGACCAGAGCACAGATACGCAGTATTTT. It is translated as CASSLDQSTDTQYF.

CDR3 nucleotide sequence: TGTGCCAGCAGCCAGAGGACGGGAATGAACACTGAAGCTTTCTTT. Translating gives CASSQRTGMNTEAFF. The rearrangement uses TRBV5-4 and TRBJ1-1, with D uncertain. V was pared by 4 bases and J by 0 bases, with 13 bases between. The CDR3 length is 15 residues. Germline CDR1 SGHNT, CDR2 YYREEE (reference sequence).

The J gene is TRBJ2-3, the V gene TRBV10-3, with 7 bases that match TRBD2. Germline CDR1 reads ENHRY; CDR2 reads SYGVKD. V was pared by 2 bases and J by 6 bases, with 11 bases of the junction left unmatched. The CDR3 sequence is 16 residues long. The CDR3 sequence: CAISETGEGQEDTQYF. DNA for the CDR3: TGTGCCATCAGTGAGACCGGGGAGGGCCAAGAGGATACGCAGTATTTT.

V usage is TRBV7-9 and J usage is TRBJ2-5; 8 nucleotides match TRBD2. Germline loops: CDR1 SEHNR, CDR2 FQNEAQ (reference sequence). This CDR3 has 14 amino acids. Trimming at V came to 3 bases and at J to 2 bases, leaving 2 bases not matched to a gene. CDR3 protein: CASSFTSGQETQYF. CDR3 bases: TGTGCCAGCAGCTTTACTAGCGGTCAAGAGACCCAGTACTTC.

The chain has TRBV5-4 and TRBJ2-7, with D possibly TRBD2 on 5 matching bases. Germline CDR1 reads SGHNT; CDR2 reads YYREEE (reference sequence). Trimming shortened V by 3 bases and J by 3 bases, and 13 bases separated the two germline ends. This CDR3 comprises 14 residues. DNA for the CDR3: TGTGCCAGCAGCTACAACGGCGGGCGCTACGAGCAGTACTTC. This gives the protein CASSYNGGRYEQYF.

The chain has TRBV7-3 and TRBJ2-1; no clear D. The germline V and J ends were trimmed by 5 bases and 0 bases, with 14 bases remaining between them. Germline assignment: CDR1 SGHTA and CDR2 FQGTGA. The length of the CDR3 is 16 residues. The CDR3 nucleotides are TGTGCCAGCAGCGCAAAGGGCGGAAACTCCTACAATGAGCAGTTCTTC. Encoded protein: CASSAKGGNSYNEQFF.

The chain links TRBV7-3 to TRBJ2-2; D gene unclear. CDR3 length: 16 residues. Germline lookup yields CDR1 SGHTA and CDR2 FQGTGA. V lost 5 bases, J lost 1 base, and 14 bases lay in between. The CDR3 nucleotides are TGTGCCAGCAGCCCCCAGGCTTCTAGGAACACCGGGGAGCTGTTTTTT. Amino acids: CASSPQASRNTGELFF.

CDR3 sequence reads: CASSAQGRVTYNEQFF. CDR3 coding DNA: TGTGCCAGTAGTGCACAGGGGAGGGTTACCTACAATGAGCAGTTCTTC. The chain combines TRBV19 with TRBJ2-1; D assignment may be TRBD1 or TRBD2 (7 bases each). Trimming removed 5 bases at V and 2 bases at J, with 16 bases between. Germline V gives CDR1 LNHDA, CDR2 SQIVND (reference sequence). The CDR3 is 16 residues long.

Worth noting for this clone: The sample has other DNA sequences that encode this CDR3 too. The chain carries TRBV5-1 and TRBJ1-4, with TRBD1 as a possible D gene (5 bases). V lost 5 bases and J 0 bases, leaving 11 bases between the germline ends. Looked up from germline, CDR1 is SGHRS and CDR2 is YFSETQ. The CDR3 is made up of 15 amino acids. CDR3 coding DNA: TGCGCCAGCAGGCCTACAGGTGCAACTAATGAAAAACTGTTTTTT. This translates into CASRPTGATNEKLFF.

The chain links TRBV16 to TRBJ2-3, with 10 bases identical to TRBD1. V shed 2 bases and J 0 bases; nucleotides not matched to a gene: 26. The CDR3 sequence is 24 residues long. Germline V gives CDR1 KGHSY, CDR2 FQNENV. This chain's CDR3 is CASSQGRPGQGPSGQRTSTDTQYF. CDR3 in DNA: TGTGCCAGCAGCCAAGGCAGACCGGGACAGGGGCCTAGCGGACAACGCACTAGCACAGATACGCAGTATTTT.

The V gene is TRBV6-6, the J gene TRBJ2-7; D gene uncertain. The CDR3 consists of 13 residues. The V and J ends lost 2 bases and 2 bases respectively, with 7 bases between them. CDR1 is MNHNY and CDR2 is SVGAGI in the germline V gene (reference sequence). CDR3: CASSYRIAYEQYF. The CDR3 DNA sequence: TGTGCCAGCAGTTACAGGATCGCCTACGAGCAGTACTTC.

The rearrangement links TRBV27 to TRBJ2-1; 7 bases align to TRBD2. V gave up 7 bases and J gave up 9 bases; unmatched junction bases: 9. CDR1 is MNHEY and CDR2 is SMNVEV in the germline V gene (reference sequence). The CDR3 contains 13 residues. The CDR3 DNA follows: TGTGCCAGCAATCGGGGGATAGCGGGTGAGCAGTTCTTC. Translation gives CASNRGIAGEQFF.